Listed here are 13 T cell receptor beta chains from one sample, sequenced in a study of T cells in Graves' hyperthyroidism and ophthalmopathy. Amplified regions were TCR beta CDR3 sequences from RNA transcripts. TCR CDR3 underwent first-round RT-PCR with the HTBI primer set. TCRdb ran MiXCR on the multiplex PCR reads and lists one entry per CDR3 protein. In the table there are about 640,000 distinct CDR3 sequences, approximately 15% of which are singletons. The source material was blood. These receptors were taken from a woman in her fifties or sixties with Graves' ophthalmopathy.

This clonotype was seen at least ten times. The chain uses TRBV12-3 or TRBV12-4 and TRBJ2-4, with TRBD2 matching over 13 bases. This CDR3 is 18 amino acids long. The V gene end was trimmed by 5 bases and the J gene end by 1 base; junction bases not matched to a gene: 8. CDR3 sequence (DNA): TGTGCCAGCAGTCCCGGGACTAGCGGGATTTGGGCCAAAAACATTCAGTACTTC. Translating it yields CASSPGTSGIWAKNIQYF.

This clonotype was seen at least ten times. The rearrangement joins TRBV7-8 to TRBJ1-2, with a weak D call TRBD1 (5 bases). The length of the CDR3 is 14 residues. Per germline, CDR1 SGHVS and CDR2 FQNEAQ. Trimming shortened V by 1 base and J by 8 bases, and 14 bases separated the two germline ends. CDR3 bases: TGTGCCAGCAGCTTAGGGGGCCAACTAGGAGGCTACACCTTC. Translating it yields CASSLGGQLGGYTF.

This clonotype was observed many times. CDR3 coding DNA: TGTGCTAGTGCCCGAGGTAGCAATGAAGCTTTCTTT. This encodes CASARGSNEAFF. The chain has TRBV12-5 and TRBJ1-1; D unclear. V shed 7 bases and J shed 7 bases, with 13 bases lying between them. CDR1 and CDR2 from the germline V gene are LGHNT and FRNRAP. This CDR3 comprises 12 residues.

The chain is built from TRBV9 and TRBJ1-2; TRBD1 might be the D (6 bases). V was clipped by 0 bases and J by 4 bases, with 19 bases between them. Germline values: CDR1 SGDLS, CDR2 YYNGEE. This CDR3 is 17 amino acids long. CDR3 DNA: TGTGCCAGCAGCGTAGACTCCCTGACAGGAGAAATCTATGGCTACACCTTC. Protein product: CASSVDSLTGEIYGYTF.

The sample holds many counts of this clonotype. The chain uses TRBV6-1 and TRBJ2-7, with D perhaps TRBD1 (5 bases). The CDR3 has 13 residues. Germline CDR1 MNHNS, CDR2 SASEGT. V was clipped by 2 bases and J by 4 bases, with 9 bases between them. The CDR3 is CASSERRQYEQYF. The CDR3 region has the DNA TGTGCCAGCAGTGAACGGCGACAGTACGAGCAGTACTTC.

The sample holds many counts of this clonotype. V is TRBV20-1 and J is TRBJ2-7, with a possible D match to TRBD2 (6 bases). V was shortened by 2 bases and J by 1 base, with 15 bases between the two germline ends. The germline CDR1 and CDR2 sequences are DFQATT and SNEGSKA (reference sequence). The CDR3 sequence is 15 residues long. The CDR3 DNA follows: TGCAGTGCTAGAAGCCGCGAGACTAGATCCTACGAGCAGTACTTC. This codes for CSARSRETRSYEQYF.

Ten or more counts support this clonotype. The chain couples TRBV27 to TRBJ2-5; 8 nucleotides align to TRBD2. Germline CDR1 MNHEY, CDR2 SMNVEV (reference sequence). This CDR3 region has 17 residues. V was pared by 1 base and J by 2 bases, with 9 bases of the junction left unmatched. The CDR3 nucleotides read TGTGCCAGCAGTTTATACCGCGGACTAGCTGGGCAAGAGACCCAGTACTTC. Protein: CASSLYRGLAGQETQYF.

CDR3 amino acids: CATSRYTEAFF. CDR3 coding DNA: TGTGCCACCAGCAGATACACTGAAGCTTTCTTT. This chain links TRBV15 with TRBJ1-1, with no clear D. Trimming pared 2 bases from V and 3 bases from J, leaving 1 base between. This CDR3 spans 11 amino acids. CDR1 and CDR2 (germline): LNHNV, YYDKDF (reference sequence).

This clonotype was observed many times. The chain couples TRBV7-2 to TRBJ2-7; D may be TRBD1 (5 bases). The V gene's germline CDR1 is SGHTA and CDR2 FQGNSA. V dropped 2 bases and J dropped 2 bases, with 13 bases sitting between them. This CDR3 is 15 amino acids long. The CDR3 spells CASSLWAGNTYEQYF. The CDR3 DNA reads TGTGCCAGCAGCTTATGGGCAGGGAACACCTACGAGCAGTACTTC.

This clonotype was seen at least ten times. V and J are TRBV28 and TRBJ1-2; D may be TRBD1 (5 bases). V was shortened by 1 base and J by 4 bases, with 10 bases between the two germline ends. The germline V gene has CDR1 MDHEN and CDR2 SYDVKM. This CDR3 has 14 amino acids. The CDR3 protein is CASSLSGRSYGYTF. CDR3 coding DNA: TGTGCCAGCAGTTTATCGGGACGGAGCTATGGCTACACCTTC.

This clonotype was counted many times. CDR3 loop: CASSMVGSEQYF. The CDR3 nucleotides are TGTGCCAGTAGTATGGTGGGAAGCGAGCAGTACTTC. The J gene is TRBJ2-7, the V gene TRBV19; unclear D gene. This CDR3 is 12 amino acids long. Trimming took 3 bases from V and 6 from J, leaving 9 bases between them. CDR1 and CDR2 from the germline V gene are LNHDA and SQIVND (reference sequence).

In its sample, this clonotype was seen many times. This chain joins TRBV11-2 and TRBJ2-1; possibly TRBD1 for D (6 bases). The V and J ends lost 5 bases and 4 bases respectively, with 18 bases between them. Germline CDR1 SGHAT, CDR2 FQNNGV. The CDR3 sequence is 16 residues long. The CDR3: CASSLATGFMYNEQFF. CDR3 sequence (DNA): TGTGCCAGCAGCCTAGCAACAGGGTTCATGTACAATGAGCAGTTCTTC. Full variable domain (outside the CDR3, taken from reference TRBV11-2 and TRBJ2-1): EAGVAQSPRYKIIEKRQSVAFWCNPISGHATLYWYQQILGQGPKLLIQFQNNGVVDDSQLPKDRFSAERLKGVDSTLKIQPAKLEDSAVYLCASSLATGFMYNEQFFGPGTRLTVL.

This clonotype appeared many times. The rearrangement uses TRBV28 and TRBJ2-7; the match to TRBD2 covers 11 bases. There are 15 residues in the CDR3. V was clipped by 6 bases and J by 0 bases; unmatched bases: 4. CDR1 is MDHEN and CDR2 is SYDVKM in the germline V gene. CDR3 nucleotides: TGTGCCAGCAGACAAACTAGCGGGAGCTCCTACGAGCAGTACTTC. Amino acids: CASRQTSGSSYEQYF.